Below, one T cell receptor (beta chain) is given with its context. This sample was included in a study of cytomegalovirus exposure and HLA in healthy donors. Trimming left V 2 bases short and J 1 base short, with 5 bases between. Germline values: CDR1 MDHEN, CDR2 SYDVKM. The CDR3 runs 13 residues. PCR amplification relied on 60 Vbeta primers (plus 13 Jbeta primers). Sequencing was performed with immunoSEQ multiplex PCR; in TCRdb, only in-frame clones are kept and a portion is missing. The sample contains fewer than 150,000 clones, nearly 80% of which appear only once. The source is a man younger than 45 in good health and CMV-seronegative. What was sequenced was PBMCs. The V gene is TRBV28, the J gene TRBJ1-2; D unclear. The CDR3: CASSLTFNYGYTF. In nucleotides, the CDR3 is TGTGCCAGCAGTTTAACATTTAACTATGGCTACACCTTC.